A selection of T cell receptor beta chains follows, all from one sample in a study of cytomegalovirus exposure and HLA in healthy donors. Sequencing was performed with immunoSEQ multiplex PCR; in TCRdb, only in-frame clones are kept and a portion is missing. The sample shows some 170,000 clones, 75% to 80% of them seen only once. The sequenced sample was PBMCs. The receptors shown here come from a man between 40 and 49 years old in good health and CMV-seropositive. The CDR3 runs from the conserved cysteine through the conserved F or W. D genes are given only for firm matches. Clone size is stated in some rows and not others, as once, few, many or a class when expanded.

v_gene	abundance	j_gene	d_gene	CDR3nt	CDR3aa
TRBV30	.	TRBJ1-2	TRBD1	TGTGCCTGGACCCCACTCACCGGACAGGGGTGGAACTATGGCTACACCTTC	CAWTPLTGQGWNYGYTF
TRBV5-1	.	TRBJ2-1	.	TGCGCCAGCAGCTTGCGTGGCGGAGCGAGCTCCTACAATGAGCAGTTCTTC	CASSLRGGASSYNEQFF
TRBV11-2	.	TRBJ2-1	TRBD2	TGTGCCAGCAGCCGTCCCTGGGGACTAGCGGGATTCTCCTACAATGAGCAGTTCTTC	CASSRPWGLAGFSYNEQFF
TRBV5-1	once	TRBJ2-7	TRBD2	TGCGCCAGCAGGCCTACTAGCGGTTCTTCCTACGAGCAGTACTTC	CASRPTSGSSYEQYF
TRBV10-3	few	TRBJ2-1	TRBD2	TGTGCCATCAGCCCGGCCGGCGGGGGATATCGGTGGAATGAGCAGTTCTTC	CAISPAGGGYRWNEQFF
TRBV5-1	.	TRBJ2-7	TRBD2	TGCGCCAGCAGGCCGGGACTAGCGGAGCCCCAGCAGTACTTC	CASRPGLAEPQQYF
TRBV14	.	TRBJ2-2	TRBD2	TGTGCCAGCAGCCGAAGACTAGCGAGGAACACCGGGGAGCTGTTTTTT	CASSRRLARNTGELFF
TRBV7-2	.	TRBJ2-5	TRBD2	TGTGCCAGCAGCTCAGAAGCGGGATTAAGAGTTATCCAGTACTTC	CASSSEAGLRVIQYF
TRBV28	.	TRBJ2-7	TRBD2	TGTGCCAGCAGTTCGGGCGGGAGAACCTACGAGCAGTACTTC	CASSSGGRTYEQYF
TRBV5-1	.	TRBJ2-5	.	TGCGCCAGCAGCTTAGGAACGGGGAATAAAGAGACCCAGTACTTC	CASSLGTGNKETQYF
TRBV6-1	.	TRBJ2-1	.	TGTGCCAGCAGTGAAGCTATGACAGGTCCGGATGAGCAGTTCTTC	CASSEAMTGPDEQFF
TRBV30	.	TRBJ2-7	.	TGTGCCTGGAGTCAGTCCCATTACGAGCAGTACTTC	CAWSQSHYEQYF
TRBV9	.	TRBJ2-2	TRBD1	TGTGCCAGCAGTCCGACCGGGACAGGAAATACCGGGGAGCTGTTTTTT	CASSPTGTGNTGELFF
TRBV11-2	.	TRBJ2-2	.	TGTGCCAGCAGCTTAGTGGCAGGGGCTAACACCGGGGAGCTGTTTTTT	CASSLVAGANTGELFF
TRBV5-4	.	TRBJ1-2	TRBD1	TGTGCCAGCAGCGGTACAGGGGGAGCCTATGGCTACACCTTC	CASSGTGGAYGYTF
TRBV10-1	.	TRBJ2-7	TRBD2	TGCGCCAGCAGTTGGCTTAATAGCGGGATCTTCTACGAGCAGTACTTC	CASSWLNSGIFYEQYF
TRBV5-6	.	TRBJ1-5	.	TGTGCCAGCAGCTTCCAGGGGCATCAGCCCCAGCATTTT	CASSFQGHQPQHF
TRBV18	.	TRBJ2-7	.	TGTGCCAGCTCATTAGCTCAGGGTGCGTACGAGCAGTACTTC	CASSLAQGAYEQYF
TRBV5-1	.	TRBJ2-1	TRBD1	TGCGCCAGCAGCTTTCTAACTCCGGGACAGGGGTCAGGTGAGCAGTTCTTC	CASSFLTPGQGSGEQFF
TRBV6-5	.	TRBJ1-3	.	TGTGCCAGCAGTTACTCGAGCGAGCGCTCTGGAAACACCATATATTTT	CASSYSSERSGNTIYF
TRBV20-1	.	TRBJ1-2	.	TGCAGTGCTAGCCAGGGCGGAGGCTACACCTTC	CSASQGGGYTF
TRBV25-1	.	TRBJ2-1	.	TGTGCCAGCAGCGCGGAGAGGTGGTCCTACAATGAGCAGTTCTTC	CASSAERWSYNEQFF
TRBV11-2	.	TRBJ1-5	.	TGTGCCAGCAGCCGAGAGGGGGATCAGCCCCAGCATTTT	CASSREGDQPQHF
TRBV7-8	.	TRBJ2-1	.	TGTGCCAGCAGCTTAGCGCGTACGTTCAATGAGCAGTTCTTC	CASSLARTFNEQFF
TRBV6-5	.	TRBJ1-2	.	TGTGCCAGCAGGCGTGTAGGAGAAGACTATGGCTACACCTTC	CASRRVGEDYGYTF
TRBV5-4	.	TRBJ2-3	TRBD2	TGTGCCAGCAACATTACGGGACTAGCGGACGCAGATACGCAGTATTTT	CASNITGLADADTQYF
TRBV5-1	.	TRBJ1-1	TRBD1	TGCGCCAGCAGCGCGACAGGGGCCAACACTGAAGCTTTCTTT	CASSATGANTEAFF
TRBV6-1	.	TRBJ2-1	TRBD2	TGTGCCAGCAGTGAAAAAGTAGGCGGGAGCTCCTACAATGAGCAGTTCTTC	CASSEKVGGSSYNEQFF
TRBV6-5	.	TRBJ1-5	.	TGTGCCAGCTCATTACAGCACAATCAGCCCCAGCATTTT	CASSLQHNQPQHF
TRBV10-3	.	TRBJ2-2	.	TGTGCCACAAGCATCTCAAGCCGGGACTTCACCGGGGAGCTGCTTTTT	CATSISSRDFTGELLF
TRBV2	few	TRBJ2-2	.	TGTGCCAGCAGGCGAGTCGAAAACGGGGAGCTGTTTTTT	CASRRVENGELFF
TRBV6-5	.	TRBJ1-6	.	TGTGCCAGCAGTGCCCTCAGGGGATCACCCCTCCACTTT	CASSALRGSPLHF
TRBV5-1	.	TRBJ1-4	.	TGCGCCAGCAGCGCGACGGGAACAACTAATGAAAAACTGTTTTTT	CASSATGTTNEKLFF
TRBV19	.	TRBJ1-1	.	TGTGCCAGTAGTATAGGGACAAACTTTGAAGCTTTCTTT	CASSIGTNFEAFF
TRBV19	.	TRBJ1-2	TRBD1	TGTGCCACCACGCGGCCGAACAGGGGGGGGATTACCTATGGCTACACCTTC	CATTRPNRGGITYGYTF
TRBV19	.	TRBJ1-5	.	TGTGCCACCGCTCAGGGTAGCAATCAGCCCCAGCATTTT	CATAQGSNQPQHF
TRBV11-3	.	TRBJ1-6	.	TGTGCCAGCAGCTTAAGGGGCAGGACGGAACCCTATAATTCACCCCTCCACTTT	CASSLRGRTEPYNSPLHF
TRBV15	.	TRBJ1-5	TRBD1	TGTGCCACCATGGGGACAGGGGCTCCATTTGGGAGAGGCAATCAGCCCCAGCATTTT	CATMGTGAPFGRGNQPQHF
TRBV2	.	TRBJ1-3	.	TGTGCCAGCAAAGCCGGGGATGAAAACACCATATATTTT	CASKAGDENTIYF
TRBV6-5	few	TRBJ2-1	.	TGTGCCAGCACCCAGCGGTCGGGTGAGCAGTTCTTC	CASTQRSGEQFF
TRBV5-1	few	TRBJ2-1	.	TGCGCCAGCAGCTTGGTACCGGGTAATGAGCAGTTCTTC	CASSLVPGNEQFF
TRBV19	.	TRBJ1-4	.	TGTGCCAGTAGTATAGGAACGTCGGCAACTAATGAAAAACTGTTTTTT	CASSIGTSATNEKLFF
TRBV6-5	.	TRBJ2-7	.	TGTGCCAGCAGTTACTCGAATGGGGGCTTCTACGAGCAGTACTTC	CASSYSNGGFYEQYF
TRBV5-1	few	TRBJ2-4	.	TGCGCCAGCAGCTTTGGGGGGACCTCCGCTACCAGTCAGTACTTC	CASSFGGTSATSQYF
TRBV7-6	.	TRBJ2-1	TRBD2	TGTGCCAGCAGCTCTGGATTAGCGGGAGGCTATGAGCAGTTCTTC	CASSSGLAGGYEQFF
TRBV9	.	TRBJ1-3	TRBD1	TGTGCCAGCAGCGCGGGACAGGGGGCTGGAAACACCATATATTTT	CASSAGQGAGNTIYF
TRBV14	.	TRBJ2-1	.	TGTGCCAGCAGCCAAGTGATGCGGCAGGGTCCTAACAATGAGCAGTTCTTC	CASSQVMRQGPNNEQFF
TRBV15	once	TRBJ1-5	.	TGTGCCACCAGCAGAGTTGGGCGGGGCGGCGGTCAGCCCCAGCATTTT	CATSRVGRGGGQPQHF